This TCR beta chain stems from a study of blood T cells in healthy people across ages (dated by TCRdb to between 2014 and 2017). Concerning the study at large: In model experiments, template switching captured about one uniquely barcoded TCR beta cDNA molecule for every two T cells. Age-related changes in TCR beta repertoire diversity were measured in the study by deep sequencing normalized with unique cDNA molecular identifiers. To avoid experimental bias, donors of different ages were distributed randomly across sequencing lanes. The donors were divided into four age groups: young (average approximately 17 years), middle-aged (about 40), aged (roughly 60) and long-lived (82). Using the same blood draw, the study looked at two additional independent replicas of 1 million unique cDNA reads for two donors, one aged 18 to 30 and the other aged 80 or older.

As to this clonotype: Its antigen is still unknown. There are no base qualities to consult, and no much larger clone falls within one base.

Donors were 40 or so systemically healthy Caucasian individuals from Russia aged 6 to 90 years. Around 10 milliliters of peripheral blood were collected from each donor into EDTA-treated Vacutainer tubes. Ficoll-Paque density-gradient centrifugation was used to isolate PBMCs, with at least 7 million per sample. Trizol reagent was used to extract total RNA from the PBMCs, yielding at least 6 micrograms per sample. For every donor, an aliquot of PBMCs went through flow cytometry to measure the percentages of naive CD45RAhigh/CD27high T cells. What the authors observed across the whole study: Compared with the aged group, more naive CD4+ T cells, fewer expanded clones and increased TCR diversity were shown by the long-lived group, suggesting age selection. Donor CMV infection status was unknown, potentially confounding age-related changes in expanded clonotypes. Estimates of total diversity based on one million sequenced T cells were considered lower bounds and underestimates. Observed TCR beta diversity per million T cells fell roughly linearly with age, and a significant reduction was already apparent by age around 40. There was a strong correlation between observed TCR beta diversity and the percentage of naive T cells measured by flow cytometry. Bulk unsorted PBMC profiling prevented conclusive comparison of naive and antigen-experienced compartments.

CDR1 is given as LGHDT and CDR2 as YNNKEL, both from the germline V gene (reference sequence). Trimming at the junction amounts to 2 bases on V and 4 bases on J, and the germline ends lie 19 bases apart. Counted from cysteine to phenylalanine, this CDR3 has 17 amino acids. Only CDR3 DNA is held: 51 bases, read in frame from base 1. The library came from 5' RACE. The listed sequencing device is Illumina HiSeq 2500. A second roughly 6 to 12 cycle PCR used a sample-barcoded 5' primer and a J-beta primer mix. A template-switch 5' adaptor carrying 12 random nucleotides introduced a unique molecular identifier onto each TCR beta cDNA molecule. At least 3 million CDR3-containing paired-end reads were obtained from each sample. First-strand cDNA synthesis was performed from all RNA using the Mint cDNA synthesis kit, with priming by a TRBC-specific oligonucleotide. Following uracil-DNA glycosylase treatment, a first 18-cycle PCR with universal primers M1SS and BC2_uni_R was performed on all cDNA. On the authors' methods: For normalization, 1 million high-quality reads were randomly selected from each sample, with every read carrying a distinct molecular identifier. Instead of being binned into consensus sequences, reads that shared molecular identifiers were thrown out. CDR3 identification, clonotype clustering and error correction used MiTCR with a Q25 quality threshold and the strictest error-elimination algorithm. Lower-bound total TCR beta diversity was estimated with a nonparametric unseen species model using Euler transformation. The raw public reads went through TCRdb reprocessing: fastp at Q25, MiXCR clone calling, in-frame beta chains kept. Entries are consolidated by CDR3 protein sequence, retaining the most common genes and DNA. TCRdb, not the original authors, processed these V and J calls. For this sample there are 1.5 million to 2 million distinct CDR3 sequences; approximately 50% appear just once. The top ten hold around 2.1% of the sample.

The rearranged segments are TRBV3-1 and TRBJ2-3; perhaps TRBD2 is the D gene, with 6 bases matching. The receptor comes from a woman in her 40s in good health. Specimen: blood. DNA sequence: TGTGCCAGCAGCCAATCGGGATTAGCGGTTCGAGCAGATACGCAGTATTTT. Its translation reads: CASSQSGLAVRADTQYF.